At least ten counts were recorded for the clone carrying this T cell receptor (beta chain). The target antigen is unknown. Bulk libraries came from a prior protocol with listed TCR primers. In TCRdb, the PCR reads were re-called with MiXCR into one record per CDR3 protein. The data contain 460,000 or so distinct CDR3 sequences, roughly 24% of them seen just once; the ten biggest clones take up around 0.78%. The data were obtained in a study of molecular identifiers for immune sequencing clone quantification. Study overall: In the replicates, RNA derived from roughly 20,000 or 100,000 naive CD8 cells was divided into five parts, and four were sequenced.

Regarding the study as a whole: Identical TCR molecules sharing a barcode could underestimate highly expanded clone sizes. Effector cells kept over 97% of their molecules in clones above 20 RNA copies, while naive cells kept under 1% there.

Sequenced input: naive CD8+ T cells from blood, with Jurkat cell RNA spiked in. The subset here: FACS-sorted CD8+CD4-CCR7+CD45RA+ naive T cells. This receptor was obtained from a human donor in good health. Some libraries in this study had Jurkat cell RNA spiked in.

The CDR3 spells CASSLVPGDYQPQHF. CDR3 DNA: TGTGCCAGCAGCTTGGTTCCAGGGGATTATCAGCCCCAGCATTTT. The chain combines TRBV5-5 with TRBJ1-5; maybe TRBD1 (6 bases). Germline V gives CDR1 SGHKS, CDR2 YYEKEE (reference sequence). V was shortened by 0 bases and J by 5 bases, with 12 bases between the two germline ends. CDR3 length: 15 amino acids.